The 5 T cell receptor beta chains reported below all come from one sample, sequenced in a study of T cell changes during pregnancy in multiple sclerosis (dated by TCRdb to about 2019). Libraries came from the immunoSEQ multiplex PCR assay. What TCRdb holds here is the immuneACCESS table cut down to in-frame rearrangements. Part of the clones is not present; checked against another copy, under half of the missing clones reflect an unresolved V gene, and the others are unexplained. Across this sample there are approximately 90,000 clones, with just under 95% seen only once. The ten largest clones capture under 0.85% of the sample. The sample here was peripheral blood, taken in the third trimester of pregnancy. The origin of the receptors is a female donor with multiple sclerosis, enrolled in a pregnancy study.

Of note for this clone: Other nucleotide sequences in the sample specify the same CDR3. This sequence joins TRBV27 and TRBJ2-3; no clear D gene. The CDR3 is made up of 12 amino acids. The germline gives CDR1 MNHEY, CDR2 SMNVEV (reference sequence). Trimming shortened V by 4 bases and J by 2 bases, and 4 bases separated the two germline ends. The CDR3 DNA reads TGTGCCAGCAGTTCTTACACAGATACGCAGTATTTT. The encoded protein is CASSSYTDTQYF.

This clone came up once. The CDR3 loop is CASSQGQLNTEAFF. Written as DNA, the CDR3 is TGTGCCAGCAGCCAGGGACAGTTGAACACTGAAGCTTTCTTT. This chain links TRBV4-2 with TRBJ1-1; 7 nucleotides match TRBD1. The length of the CDR3 is 14 residues. The ends lost 3 bases at V and 0 bases at J; junction bases unmatched: 1. Germline V CDR1 and CDR2: LGHNA, YNFKEQ.

In its sample, this clone was seen once. The rearrangement uses TRBV28 and TRBJ1-2, with a tentative D call TRBD1 (5 bases). The V gene lost 3 bases and the J gene lost 8 bases, with 19 bases spanning the gap. CDR1 is MDHEN and CDR2 is SYDVKM in the germline V gene. The CDR3 spans 15 residues. The CDR3 DNA reads TGTGCCAGCAGTTTGCACCTCTCAGGGTTCGACGGCTACACCTTC. Residues: CASSLHLSGFDGYTF.

The chain is built from TRBV11-2 and TRBJ1-5; 10 bases fit TRBD1. The CDR3 loop spans 15 amino acids. The germline gives CDR1 SGHAT, CDR2 FQNNGV. With V trimmed by 6 bases and J by 8 bases, 10 bases remained unmatched. The CDR3 sequence: CASSPTGTGVEPQHF. CDR3 DNA sequence: TGTGCCAGCAGTCCTACCGGGACAGGGGTCGAGCCCCAGCATTTT.

The gene calls are TRBV7-2 and TRBJ1-1; 11 nucleotides match TRBD1. The length of the CDR3 is 14 residues. The V segment lost 5 bases and the J segment 2 bases; nucleotides outside the gene matches: 1. The V gene's germline CDR1 is SGHTA and CDR2 FQGNSA. CDR3 DNA sequence: TGTGCCAGCAGCAGGACAGGGGGCAACACTGAAGCTTTCTTT. Translated, it gives CASSRTGGNTEAFF.